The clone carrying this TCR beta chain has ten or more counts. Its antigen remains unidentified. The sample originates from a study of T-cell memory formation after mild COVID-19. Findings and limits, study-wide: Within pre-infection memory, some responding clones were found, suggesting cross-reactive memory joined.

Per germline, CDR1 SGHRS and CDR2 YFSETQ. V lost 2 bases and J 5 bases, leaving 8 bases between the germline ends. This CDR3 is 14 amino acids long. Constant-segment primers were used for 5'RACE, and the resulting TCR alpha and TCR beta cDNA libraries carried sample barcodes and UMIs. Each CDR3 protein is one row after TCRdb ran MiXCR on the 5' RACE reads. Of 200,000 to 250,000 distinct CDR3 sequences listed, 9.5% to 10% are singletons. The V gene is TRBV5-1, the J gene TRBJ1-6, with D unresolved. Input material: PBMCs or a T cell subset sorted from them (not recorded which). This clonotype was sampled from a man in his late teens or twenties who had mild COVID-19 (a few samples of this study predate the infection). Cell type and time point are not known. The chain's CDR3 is CASSFRLDNSPLHF. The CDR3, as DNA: TGCGCCAGCAGCTTTCGACTTGATAATTCACCCCTCCACTTT. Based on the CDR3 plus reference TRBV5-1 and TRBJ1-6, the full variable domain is KAGVTQTPRYLIKTRGQQVTLSCSPISGHRSVSWYQQTPGQGLQFLFEYFSETQRNKGNFPGRFSGRQFSNSRSEMNVSTLELGDSALYLCASSFRLDNSPLHFGNGTRLTVT.